Presented here are 4 T cell receptor beta chains from one specimen sequenced in a study of shared clonotypes between healthy human individuals. Measured with immunoSEQ multiplex PCR; TCRdb has only the in-frame clones, and not every one. The data show about 2 million clones, approximately 95% seen once. The source material was naive CD4+ T cells sorted from blood. As for subset: CD45RA+ positively selected. The receptors shown here come from a man between 18 and 29 years old in good health.

The chain links TRBV5-6 to TRBJ2-5; 11 bases fit TRBD2. The germline gives CDR1 SGHDT, CDR2 YYEEEE. V was clipped by 0 bases and J by 4 bases; unmatched bases: 8. CDR3 length equals 17 residues. CDR3 sequence (DNA): TGTGCCAGCAGCTTGGAAGTTACTAGCGGGAGCGGAGAGACCCAGTACTTC. Translated: CASSLEVTSGSGETQYF. The entire variable domain, with the rest obtained from reference TRBV5-6 and TRBJ2-5, is as follows: DAGVTQSPTHLIKTRGQQVTLRCSPKSGHDTVSWYQQALGQGPQFIFQYYEEEERQRGNFPDRFSGHQFPNYSSELNVNALLLGDSALYLCASSLEVTSGSGETQYFGPGTRLLVL.

The chain employs TRBV25-1 and TRBJ2-3; D is perhaps TRBD1 (6 bases). The V gene lost 3 bases and the J gene lost 5 bases, with 15 bases spanning the gap. This CDR3 comprises 15 residues. From germline, CDR1 is MGHDK and CDR2 SYGVNS. The chain's CDR3 is CASSDRDKLGDTQYF. The CDR3 nucleotides are TGTGCCAGCAGTGATCGGGACAAGTTGGGAGATACGCAGTATTTT. The full variable domain, in which reference TRBV25-1 and TRBJ2-3 provide the parts outside the CDR3, is EADIYQTPRYLVIGTGKKITLECSQTMGHDKMYWYQQDPGMELHLIHYSYGVNSTEKGDLSSESTVSRIRTEHFPLTLESARPSHTSQYLCASSDRDKLGDTQYFGPGTRLTVL.

This chain links TRBV27 with TRBJ2-4, with 14 bases fitting TRBD2. This CDR3 is built from 18 residues. The ends lost 5 bases at V and 0 bases at J; junction bases unmatched: 6. Germline lookup yields CDR1 MNHEY and CDR2 SMNVEV (reference sequence). In nucleotides, the CDR3 is TGTGCCAGCAGTCTCTGGACTAGCGGGGGGTCAGCCAAAAACATTCAGTACTTC. It specifies CASSLWTSGGSAKNIQYF.

The CDR3 DNA reads TGTGCCAGCAGCCAAGCCGGCCGGGACAGAGTTAAGGAGACCCAGTACTTC. Its protein product is CASSQAGRDRVKETQYF. The rearrangement joins TRBV14 to TRBJ2-5; 7 nucleotides agree with TRBD1. Germline CDR1 is SGHDN and CDR2 is FVKESK. J gave up 5 bases and V 1 base, and 13 bases lay outside the gene matches. The CDR3 runs to 17 residues.